This T cell receptor beta chain was sequenced in a study of technical replicates of blood from a few donors. TCRdb's table, derived via immunoSEQ multiplex PCR, lists solely in-frame clones and lacks some. This sample has approximately 70,000 clones, with approximately 93% found just once. The CDR3 totals 14 residues. V was pared by 5 bases and J by 11 bases, with 12 bases of the junction left unmatched. Looked up from germline, CDR1 is SEHNR and CDR2 is FQNEAQ (reference sequence). The rearrangement joins TRBV7-9 to TRBJ2-1, with TRBD2 identical over 7 bases. Sequences were obtained from PBMCs. The clonotype comes from a human donor in good health. Some clones in this sample may be carry-over from other donors' samples. CDR3 loop: CASSVGGSAWKQFF. The DNA of the CDR3 is TGTGCCAGCAGCGTCGGGGGGTCCGCCTGGAAGCAGTTCTTC.